This TCR beta chain was profiled in a study of OX40 agonist ivuxolimab in advanced cancers. Study-wide context: Six ivuxolimab dose levels, 0.01 to 10 mg/kg, were given intravenously every 2 weeks.

The CDR3 contains 13 residues. Unmatched junction bases numbered 4, after V lost 4 bases and J lost 5 bases. Germline V gene lookup returns CDR1 SGHTA and CDR2 FQGNSA. Some clones are missing from TCRdb's copy, which holds only in-frame ones; the method was immunoSEQ multiplex PCR. The repertoire includes fewer than 85,000 clones, approximately 91% of them detected once, and roughly 0.7% sits in the top ten. The source was CD4+ or CD8+ T cells sorted from blood, collected in a trial of the OX40 agonist ivuxolimab. This TCR came from an adult with an advanced solid tumor such as melanoma, head and neck, liver or kidney cancer. The gene calls are TRBV7-2 and TRBJ1-2; 7 bases align to TRBD1. CDR3 nucleotides: TGTGCCAGCAGCTACGACAGGGAATATGGCTACACCTTC. Its translation is CASSYDREYGYTF. Complete variable domain (other parts from reference TRBV7-2 and TRBJ1-2): GAGVSQSPSNKVTEKGKDVELRCDPISGHTALYWYRQSLGQGLEFLIYFQGNSAPDKSGLPSDRFSAERTGGSVSTLTIQRTQQEDSAVYLCASSYDREYGYTFGSGTRLTVV.